This T cell receptor (beta chain) was sequenced for a study of T cells in Graves' hyperthyroidism and ophthalmopathy. A word on this clonotype: What it recognizes is unknown. One base away lies a much larger clone, so this may be a sequencing read error. The final CDR3 position lacks the conserved phenylalanine or tryptophan, pointing to a likely read error.

The V and J ends lost 0 bases and 6 bases respectively, with 6 bases between them. Germline CDR1 reads SQVTM; CDR2 reads ANQGSEA. The CDR3 consists of 11 residues. Amplified regions were TCR beta CDR3 sequences from RNA transcripts. When the TCR CDR3 underwent first-round RT-PCR, the HTBI primer set was used. TCRdb re-called the multiplex PCR reads through MiXCR, storing one row per CDR3 protein. The data show under 350,000 distinct CDR3 sequences, with approximately 15% seen just once and approximately 7.9% held by the top ten. Overall study findings and caveats: The model predicted ophthalmopathy a median roughly six months before onset.

This receptor was taken from a middle-aged woman with Graves' hyperthyroidism. The specimen was blood. V and J are TRBV29-1 and TRBJ2-7, with D possibly being TRBD1 (5 bases). CDR3: CSVEDQGEQYL. The CDR3 DNA sequence: TGCAGCGTTGAAGATCAGGGCGAGCAGTACCTC.